These T cell receptor beta chains were read from a single sample in a study of blood T cell repertoires in COVID-19. TCRdb keeps only in-frame clones here, not all; method: immunoSEQ multiplex PCR. The sample has 95,000 to 110,000 clones, about 92% seen once. Sequencing used peripheral blood. The source is an elderly woman in a cohort sampled during active COVID-19. The conserved cysteine and the conserved F or W are not part of the CDR3 here. A D gene is named only where the DNA matches it firmly.

TRBD1	TRBV6-5	TRBJ2-1	ASRRTGGDEQF
NA	TRBV30	TRBJ1-5	AWKPWGLSNQPQH
NA	TRBV6-2/TRBV6-3	TRBJ2-2	ASSYLVQLYTGELF
NA	TRBV19	TRBJ1-2	ASSILSAGLTESYT
NA	TRBV19	TRBJ2-2	ASIRGTTGELF
NA	TRBV5-5	TRBJ2-4	ASSYDGAGAKNIQY
NA	TRBV3-1/TRBV3-2	TRBJ1-1	ASSQEEGPRTEAF
NA	TRBV6-5	TRBJ2-1	ASSYLAGYNEQF
NA	TRBV20-1	TRBJ1-1	SARGGEAF
NA	TRBV19	TRBJ2-6	ASSISGTHNSGANVLT
TRBD1	TRBV3-1/TRBV3-2	TRBJ2-7	ASSPWTGEGHEQY
NA	TRBV28	TRBJ2-7	ASSSGSYEQY
NA	TRBV7-2	TRBJ1-2	ASSLGAQTSNYGYT
TRBD2	TRBV19	TRBJ2-5	ASSPRTSGGQETQY
TRBD2	TRBV6-1	TRBJ2-1	ASSEGLAGYSYNEQF
NA	TRBV2	TRBJ1-1	ASSPQGPPEAF
NA	TRBV7-9	TRBJ2-1	ASSLAGLGGEQF
NA	TRBV27	TRBJ2-2	ASSTENTGELF
TRBD2	TRBV18	TRBJ2-5	ASSPRGGKVQETQY
TRBD2	TRBV3-1/TRBV3-2	TRBJ2-1	ASTPSGGHNEQF
TRBD2	TRBV27	TRBJ2-1	ASSLLALAGANEQF
NA	TRBV27	TRBJ1-5	ASGLRGGSNQPQH
TRBD2	TRBV2	TRBJ2-3	ASCGREGADTQY